Each of the 7 T cell receptor beta chains below was sequenced from the same sample in a study of beta chain features in type 1 diabetes. Study-wide results and limits: In every one of the four CD4+ subsets, TCRB CDR3s were moderately but significantly shorter in Type 1 diabetes patients.

Antigens of these TCRs are unknown. Reverse transcribing all isolated RNA meant expressed TCRB transcripts were sequenced. The table came from immunoSEQ multiplex PCR; TCRdb's copy has only in-frame clones and leaves some out. This table holds more than 300,000 clones, around 12% found once. The sample taken for sequencing was naive CD4+ T cells from blood. The receptors shown here come from a woman under 30 with type 1 diabetes.

This rearrangement joins TRBV6-5 to TRBJ2-1; D is perhaps TRBD2 (5 bases). Looked up from germline, CDR1 is MNHEY and CDR2 is SVGAGI. The V end lost 1 base, the J end lost 6 bases, and 13 bases lay between the germline ends. The CDR3 loop spans 15 amino acids. CDR3 residues: CASSYLSGEPNEQFF. For the CDR3, the DNA is TGTGCCAGCAGTTACTTGAGCGGAGAACCCAATGAGCAGTTCTTC.

This clone was picked up a small number of times. J is TRBJ1-6 and V is TRBV2; no clear D gene. V was shortened by 7 bases and J by 4 bases, with 8 bases between the two germline ends. Germline values: CDR1 SNHLY, CDR2 FYNNEI. This CDR3 is 13 amino acids long. CDR3 nucleotides: TGTGCCAGCAAGAGGGAGTATAATTCACCCCTCCACTTT. It codes for CASKREYNSPLHF. Full variable domain (missing parts from reference TRBV2 and TRBJ1-6): EPEVTQTPSHQVTQMGQEVILRCVPISNHLYFYWYRQILGQKVEFLVSFYNNEISEKSEIFDDQFSVERPDGSNFTLKIRSTKLEDSAMYFCASKREYNSPLHFGNGTRLTVT.

The genes are TRBV14 and TRBJ1-2; D is perhaps TRBD1 (6 bases). The CDR3 contains 15 residues. Trimming took 1 base from V and 2 from J, leaving 11 bases between them. CDR1 is SGHDN and CDR2 is FVKESK in the germline V gene. The CDR3 is CASSQANRENYGYTF. CDR3 in DNA: TGTGCCAGCAGCCAAGCTAACAGGGAAAACTATGGCTACACCTTC.

In this sample, this clone turned up a few times. The J gene is TRBJ1-2, the V gene TRBV13; D remains ambiguous. Germline V gene data show CDR1 as PRHDT and CDR2 as FYEKMQ (reference sequence). V was trimmed by 0 bases and J by 1 base, leaving 9 bases between them. The CDR3 extends over 15 amino acids. The DNA of the CDR3 is TGTGCCAGCAGCTTAGGTGGACTGTATAACTATGGCTACACCTTC. Protein: CASSLGGLYNYGYTF. The whole variable domain, filled in from reference TRBV13 and TRBJ1-2, reads AAGVIQSPRHLIKEKRETATLKCYPIPRHDTVYWYQQGPGQDPQFLISFYEKMQSDKGSIPDRFSAQQFSDYHSELNMSSLELGDSALYFCASSLGGLYNYGYTFGSGTRLTVV.

This clone was picked up a small number of times. The gene calls are TRBV29-1 and TRBJ2-5; D ambiguous. The end of the DNA aligns better with TRBJ2-7, so the J call may be wrong. Germline V lookup: CDR1 SQVTM, CDR2 ANQGSEA. The CDR3 is made up of 12 amino acids. CDR3 nucleotide sequence: TGCAGCGTTGGAGAGAAGAGTTACGAGCAGTACTTC. It encodes CSVGEKSYEQYF.

This clone was observed a handful of times. The V call is TRBV14, the J call TRBJ1-1; 10 bases agree with TRBD1. With 4 bases clipped from V and 0 bases from J, the junction kept 5 bases outside the gene matches. Germline V CDR1 and CDR2: SGHDN, FVKESK. The CDR3 runs to 16 residues. CDR3 nucleotides: TGTGCCAGCAGCCCGGACAGGGGGTCTTTGAACACTGAAGCTTTCTTT. It specifies CASSPDRGSLNTEAFF.

In its sample, this clone was seen a few times. The chain combines TRBV9 with TRBJ2-3; perhaps TRBD2 as D (5 bases). V lost 0 bases, J lost 6 bases, and 11 bases lay in between. CDR1 is SGDLS and CDR2 is YYNGEE in the germline V gene. CDR3 length equals 14 residues. CDR3 bases: TGTGCCAGCAGCGTAGAAGCCCCGGGGGATACGCAGTATTTT. Translating it yields CASSVEAPGDTQYF.